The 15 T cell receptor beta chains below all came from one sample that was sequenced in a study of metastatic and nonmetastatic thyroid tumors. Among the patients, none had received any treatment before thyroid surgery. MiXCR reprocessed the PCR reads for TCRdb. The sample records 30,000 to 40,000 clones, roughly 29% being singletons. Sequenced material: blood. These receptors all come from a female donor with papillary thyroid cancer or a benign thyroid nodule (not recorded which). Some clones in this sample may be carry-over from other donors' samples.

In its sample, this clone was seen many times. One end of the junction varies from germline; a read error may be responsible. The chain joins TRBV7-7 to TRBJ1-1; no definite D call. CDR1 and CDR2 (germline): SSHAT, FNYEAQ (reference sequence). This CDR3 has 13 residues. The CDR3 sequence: CASSLGPSPEAFF. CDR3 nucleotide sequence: TGTGCTAGCAGCTTAGGACCGAGCCCTGAAGCTTTCTTT.

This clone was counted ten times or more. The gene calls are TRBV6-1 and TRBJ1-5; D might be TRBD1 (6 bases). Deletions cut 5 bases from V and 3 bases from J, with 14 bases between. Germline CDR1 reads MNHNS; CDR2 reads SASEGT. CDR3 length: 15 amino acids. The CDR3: CASSSHRDFNQPQHF. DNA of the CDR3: TGTGCCAGCAGTTCACACAGGGATTTCAATCAGCCCCAGCATTTT.

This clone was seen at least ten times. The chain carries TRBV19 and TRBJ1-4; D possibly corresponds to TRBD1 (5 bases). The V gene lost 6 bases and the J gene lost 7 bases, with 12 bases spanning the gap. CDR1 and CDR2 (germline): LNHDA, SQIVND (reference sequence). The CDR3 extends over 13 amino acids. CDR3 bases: TGTGCCAGTAGACCGGGGCAGTTTGAAAAACTGTTTTTT. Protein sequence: CASRPGQFEKLFF.

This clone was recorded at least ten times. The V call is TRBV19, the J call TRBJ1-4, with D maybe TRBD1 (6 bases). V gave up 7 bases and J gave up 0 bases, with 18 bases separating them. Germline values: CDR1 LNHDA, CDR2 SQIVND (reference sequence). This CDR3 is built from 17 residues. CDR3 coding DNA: TGTGCCAGTACCCTTCGCCGGACAGTTACAACTAATGAAAAACTGTTTTTT. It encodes CASTLRRTVTTNEKLFF.

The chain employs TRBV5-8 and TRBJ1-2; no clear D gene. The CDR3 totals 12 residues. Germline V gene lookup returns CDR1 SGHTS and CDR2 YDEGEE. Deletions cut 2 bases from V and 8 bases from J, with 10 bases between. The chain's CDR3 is CASSLWSGGYTF. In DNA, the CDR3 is TGTGCCAGCAGCTTATGGTCGGGGGGCTACACCTTC.

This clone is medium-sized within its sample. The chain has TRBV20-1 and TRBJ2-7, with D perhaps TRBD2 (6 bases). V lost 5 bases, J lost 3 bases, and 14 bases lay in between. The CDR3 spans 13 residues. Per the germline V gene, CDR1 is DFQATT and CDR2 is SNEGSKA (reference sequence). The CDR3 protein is CSASRTIDYEQYF. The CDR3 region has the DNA TGCAGTGCTTCCCGGACTATAGACTACGAGCAGTACTTC.

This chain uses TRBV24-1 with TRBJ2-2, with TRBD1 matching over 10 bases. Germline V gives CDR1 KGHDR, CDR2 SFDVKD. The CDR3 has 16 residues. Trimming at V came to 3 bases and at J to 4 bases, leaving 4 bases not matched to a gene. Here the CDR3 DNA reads TGTGCCACCAGTGATGCGGGACAGGGGTTCACCGGGGAGCTGTTTTTT. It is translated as CATSDAGQGFTGELFF.

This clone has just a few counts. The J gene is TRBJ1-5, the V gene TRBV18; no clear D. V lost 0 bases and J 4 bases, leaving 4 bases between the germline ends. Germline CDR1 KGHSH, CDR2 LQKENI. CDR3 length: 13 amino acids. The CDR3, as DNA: TGTGCCAGCTCACCACCGGGAAATCAGCCCCAGCATTTT. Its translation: CASSPPGNQPQHF.

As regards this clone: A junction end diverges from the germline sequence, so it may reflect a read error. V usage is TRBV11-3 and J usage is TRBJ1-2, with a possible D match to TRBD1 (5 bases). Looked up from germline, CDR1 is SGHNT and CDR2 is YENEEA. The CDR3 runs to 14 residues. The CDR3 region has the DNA TGTGCCATCAGCTTATATGACAGCTCCTATGGCCACACCTTC. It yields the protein CAISLYDSSYGHTF.

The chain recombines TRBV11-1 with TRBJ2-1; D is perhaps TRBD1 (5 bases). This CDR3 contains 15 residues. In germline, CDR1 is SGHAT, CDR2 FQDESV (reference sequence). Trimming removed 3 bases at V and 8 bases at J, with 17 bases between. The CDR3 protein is CASSFRSGIEDEQFF. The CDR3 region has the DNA TGTGCCAGCAGCTTCAGGTCAGGGATAGAGGATGAGCAGTTCTTC. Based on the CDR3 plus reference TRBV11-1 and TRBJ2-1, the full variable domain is EAEVAQSPRYKITEKSQAVAFWCDPISGHATLYWYRQILGQGPELLVQFQDESVVDDSQLPKDRFSAERLKGVDSTLKIQPAELGDSAMYLCASSFRSGIEDEQFFGPGTRLTVL.

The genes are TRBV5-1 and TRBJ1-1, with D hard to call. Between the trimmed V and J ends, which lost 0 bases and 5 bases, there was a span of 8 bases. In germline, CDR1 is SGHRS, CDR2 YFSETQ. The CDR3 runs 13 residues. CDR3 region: CASSLGVQTEAFF. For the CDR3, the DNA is TGCGCCAGCAGCTTGGGGGTCCAGACTGAAGCTTTCTTT.

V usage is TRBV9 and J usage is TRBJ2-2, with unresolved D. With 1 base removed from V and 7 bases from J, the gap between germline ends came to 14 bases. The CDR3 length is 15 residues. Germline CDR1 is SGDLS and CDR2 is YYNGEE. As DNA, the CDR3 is TGTGCCAGCAGCGTATTGGGTCTTGGTGGCGGGGAGCTGTTTTTT. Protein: CASSVLGLGGGELFF. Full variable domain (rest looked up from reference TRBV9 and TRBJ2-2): DSGVTQTPKHLITATGQRVTLRCSPRSGDLSVYWYQQSLDQGLQFLIQYYNGEERAKGNILERFSAQQFPDLHSELNLSSLELGDSALYFCASSVLGLGGGELFFGEGSRLTVL.

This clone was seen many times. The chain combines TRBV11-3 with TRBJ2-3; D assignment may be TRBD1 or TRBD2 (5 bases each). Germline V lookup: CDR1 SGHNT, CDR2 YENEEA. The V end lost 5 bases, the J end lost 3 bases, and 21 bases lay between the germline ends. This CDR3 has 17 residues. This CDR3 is CASSLKANRRGTDTQYF. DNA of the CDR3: TGTGCCAGCAGCCTCAAAGCCAACAGGAGAGGGACAGATACGCAGTATTTT.

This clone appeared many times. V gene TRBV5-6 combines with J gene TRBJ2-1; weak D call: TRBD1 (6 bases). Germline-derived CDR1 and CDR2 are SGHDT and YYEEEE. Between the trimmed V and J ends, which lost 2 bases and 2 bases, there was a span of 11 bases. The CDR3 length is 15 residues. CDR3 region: CASSFLGTTYNEQFF. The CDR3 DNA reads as TGTGCCAGCAGCTTCCTCGGGACAACCTACAATGAGCAGTTCTTC.

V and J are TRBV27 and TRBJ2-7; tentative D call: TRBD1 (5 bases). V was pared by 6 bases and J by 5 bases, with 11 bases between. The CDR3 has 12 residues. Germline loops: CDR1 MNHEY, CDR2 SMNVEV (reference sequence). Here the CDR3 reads CASRLKGNEQYF. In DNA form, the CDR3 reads TGTGCCAGCAGATTAAAGGGGAACGAGCAGTACTTC.